This T cell receptor (beta chain) came from a study of blood T cell repertoires in COVID-19. Overall study context: Samples of COVID-19 (acute and convalescent) were obtained from the United States, Italy and Spain. T cells, B-cell-depleted T cells, or PBMCs provided the cDNA or gDNA that served as material.

The ends were cut back, 6 bases at V and 6 bases at J, with 13 bases in the middle. The CDR3 is 13 residues long. Per the germline V gene, CDR1 is ENHRY and CDR2 is SYGVKD. In the source study's methods: Scientists estimated how many nucleated cells there were by amplifying reference gene primers. Clones were sequenced by immunoSEQ multiplex PCR, and TCRdb holds only the in-frame ones, with some missing. The DNA was the basis for D and trimming; V, J and clone size are from that table. The sample has just under 150,000 clones, approximately 90% seen once; the top ten hold less than 0.95%. The receptor's source is a woman aged 45 to 65 with acute or convalescent COVID-19. Input material: peripheral blood. This chain links TRBV10-3 with TRBJ2-3, with unresolved D. CDR3 bases: TGTGCCATCAGCCCAATAGTACCGGATACGCAGTATTTT. Translating it yields CAISPIVPDTQYF.